These 13 T cell receptor beta chains were all obtained from the same sample, sequenced in a study of cytomegalovirus exposure and HLA in healthy donors. PCR used 60 Vbeta primers and 13 Jbeta primers. Assay: immunoSEQ multiplex PCR; the TCRdb copy retains only in-frame clones and omits some. The table has approximately 190,000 clones, 65% to 85% seen once. Input material: PBMCs. The receptors stem from a man over 45 in good health and CMV-seronegative.

The J gene is TRBJ2-1, the V gene TRBV4-3, with D possibly being TRBD2 (5 bases). CDR3 length: 13 amino acids. Trimming shortened V by 4 bases and J by 7 bases, and 11 bases separated the two germline ends. The germline CDR1 and CDR2 sequences are LGHNA and YSLEER. CDR3: CASSPRGRNEQFF. The DNA of the CDR3 is TGCGCCAGCAGCCCTCGGGGTAGGAATGAGCAGTTCTTC.

This chain connects TRBV5-1 to TRBJ2-1, with TRBD2 matching over 13 bases. Germline CDR1 SGHRS, CDR2 YFSETQ. J gave up 9 bases and V 2 bases, and 5 bases lay outside the gene matches. This CDR3 contains 15 residues. As DNA, the CDR3 is TGCGCCAGCAGCTTACTAGCGGGGGGGCCAGGTGAGCAGTTCTTC. Its translation: CASSLLAGGPGEQFF. Combining the CDR3 with reference TRBV5-1 and TRBJ2-1 gives the whole variable domain KAGVTQTPRYLIKTRGQQVTLSCSPISGHRSVSWYQQTPGQGLQFLFEYFSETQRNKGNFPGRFSGRQFSNSRSEMNVSTLELGDSALYLCASSLLAGGPGEQFFGPGTRLTVL.

This sequence joins TRBV11-2 and TRBJ2-2; D unresolved. The CDR3 consists of 15 residues. The V end lost 1 base, the J end lost 0 bases, and 6 bases lay between the germline ends. Germline values: CDR1 SGHAT, CDR2 FQNNGV. The CDR3 loop is CASSLGRSNTGELFF. The CDR3 DNA sequence: TGTGCCAGCAGCTTAGGCAGGTCGAACACCGGGGAGCTGTTTTTT. Full variable domain (remainder filled in from reference TRBV11-2 and TRBJ2-2): EAGVAQSPRYKIIEKRQSVAFWCNPISGHATLYWYQQILGQGPKLLIQFQNNGVVDDSQLPKDRFSAERLKGVDSTLKIQPAKLEDSAVYLCASSLGRSNTGELFFGEGSRLTVL.

A word on this clone: Other DNA sequences of this sample code for an identical CDR3. The rearrangement uses TRBV9 and TRBJ1-3; possible D gene TRBD1, 5 bases. Trimming removed 2 bases from V and 0 bases from J, with 9 bases in between. CDR3 size: 15 residues. Germline loops: CDR1 SGDLS, CDR2 YYNGEE. The CDR3 region is CASSVAGFSGNTIYF. CDR3 DNA sequence: TGTGCCAGCAGCGTCGCAGGGTTCTCTGGAAACACCATATATTTT.

This chain joins TRBV2 and TRBJ2-5, with 14 bases identical to TRBD2. Germline V gives CDR1 SNHLY, CDR2 FYNNEI. Trimming at V came to 6 bases and at J to 4 bases, leaving 13 bases not matched to a gene. The CDR3 is 18 residues long. CDR3 sequence (DNA): TGTGCCAGCAGGCGCAAATTCCCCGGGACTAGCGGGGGAGAGACCCAGTACTTC. The encoded protein is CASRRKFPGTSGGETQYF.

The chain joins TRBV4-3 to TRBJ2-7; 12 bases match TRBD2. Losses at the gene ends were 0 bases for V and 4 bases for J; bases not matched to a gene: 7. The germline V gene has CDR1 LGHNA and CDR2 YSLEER. CDR3 length: 17 amino acids. CDR3 protein: CASSQDYTSGGKYEQYF. The CDR3, as DNA: TGCGCCAGCAGCCAAGATTACACTAGCGGGGGGAAGTACGAGCAGTACTTC.

The rearrangement joins TRBV2 to TRBJ1-5; possibly TRBD1 for D (5 bases). CDR1 and CDR2 from the germline V gene are SNHLY and FYNNEI. The CDR3 totals 15 residues. Trimming took off 1 base at V and 0 bases at J, with 7 bases between the two ends. For the CDR3, the DNA is TGTGCCAGCAGTGAAGTAGGGGATAGCAATCAGCCCCAGCATTTT. Translating it yields CASSEVGDSNQPQHF.

J is TRBJ1-1 and V is TRBV7-2; TRBD1 matches 9 bases. The CDR3 is 17 residues long. V lost 0 bases to trimming and J lost 4 bases; unmatched junction nucleotides: 9. Germline lookup yields CDR1 SGHTA and CDR2 FQGNSA. CDR3 amino acids: CASSLAGGTGLFTEAFF. CDR3 sequence (DNA): TGTGCCAGCAGCTTAGCGGGTGGGACAGGGCTTTTCACTGAAGCTTTCTTT.

The chain links TRBV13 to TRBJ2-1, with TRBD1 identical over 8 bases. The length of the CDR3 is 13 residues. Germline CDR1 is PRHDT and CDR2 is FYEKMQ (reference sequence). Losses at the gene ends were 3 bases for V and 8 bases for J; bases not matched to a gene: 3. CDR3 in amino acids: CASSFDRGDEQFF. The CDR3 bases are TGTGCCAGCAGCTTTGACAGGGGCGATGAGCAGTTCTTC.

This chain connects TRBV9 to TRBJ2-2; perhaps TRBD1 as D (5 bases). The CDR3 has 15 amino acids. The V end was cut by 0 bases, the J end by 9 bases, with 15 bases between. CDR1 and CDR2 from the germline V gene are SGDLS and YYNGEE. This CDR3 reads CASSVEGAPTRELFF. The DNA for the CDR3 is TGTGCCAGCAGCGTAGAAGGGGCCCCTACGAGGGAGCTGTTTTTT.

The chain recombines TRBV19 with TRBJ1-2, with D possibly TRBD1 on 6 matching bases. V dropped 7 bases and J dropped 0 bases, with 9 bases sitting between them. Germline CDR1 LNHDA, CDR2 SQIVND (reference sequence). The CDR3 totals 13 residues. The CDR3 bases are TGTGCCAGTACGGACAGCGCTAACTATGGCTACACCTTC. This gives the protein CASTDSANYGYTF.

This chain joins TRBV9 and TRBJ2-5, with 9 bases fitting TRBD2. Germline CDR1 is SGDLS and CDR2 is YYNGEE. The CDR3 extends over 15 amino acids. The V gene end was trimmed by 4 bases and the J gene end by 1 base; junction bases not matched to a gene: 5. In DNA form, the CDR3 reads TGTGCCAGCAGCCCTTCGACTAGCGGCCAAGAGACCCAGTACTTC. It translates to CASSPSTSGQETQYF.

The V and J genes are TRBV19 and TRBJ2-7; 7 nucleotides align to TRBD1. The length of the CDR3 is 14 residues. With V trimmed by 5 bases and J by 6 bases, 10 bases remained unmatched. CDR1 is LNHDA and CDR2 is SQIVND in the germline V gene (reference sequence). CDR3 bases: TGTGCCAGTAGTGAAAGGACAGGCAGGCCCGAGCAGTACTTC. As protein: CASSERTGRPEQYF. Supplemented by reference TRBV19 and TRBJ2-7, the full variable domain reads DGGITQSPKYLFRKEGQNVTLSCEQNLNHDAMYWYRQDPGQGLRLIYYSQIVNDFQKGDIAEGYSVSREKKESFPLTVTSAQKNPTAFYLCASSERTGRPEQYFGPGTRLTVT.